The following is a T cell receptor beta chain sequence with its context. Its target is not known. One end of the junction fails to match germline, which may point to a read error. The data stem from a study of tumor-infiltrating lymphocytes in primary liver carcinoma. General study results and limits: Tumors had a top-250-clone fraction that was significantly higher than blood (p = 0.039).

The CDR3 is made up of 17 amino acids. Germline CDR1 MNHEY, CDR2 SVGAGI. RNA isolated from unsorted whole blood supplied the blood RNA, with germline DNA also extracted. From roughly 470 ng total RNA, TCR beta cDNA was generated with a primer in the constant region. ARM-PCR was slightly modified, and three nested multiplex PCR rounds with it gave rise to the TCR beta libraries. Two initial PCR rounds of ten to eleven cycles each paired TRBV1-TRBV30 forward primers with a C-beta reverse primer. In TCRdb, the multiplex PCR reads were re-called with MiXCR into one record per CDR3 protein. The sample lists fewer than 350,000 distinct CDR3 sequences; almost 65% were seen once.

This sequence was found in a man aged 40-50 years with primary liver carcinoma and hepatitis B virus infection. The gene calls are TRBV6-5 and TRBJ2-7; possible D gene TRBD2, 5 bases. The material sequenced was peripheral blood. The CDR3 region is CVSSYSNSPGVPHEQYF. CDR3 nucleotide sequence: TGTGTCAGCAGTTACTCCAACAGCCCCGGGGTTCCCCACGAGCAGTACTTC.